Presented here are 7 T cell receptor beta chains from one specimen sequenced in a study of T cells in Graves' hyperthyroidism and ophthalmopathy. RNA transcripts yielded amplified TCR beta CDR3 regions. An initial round of RT-PCR targeting the TCR CDR3 relied on the HTBI primer set. TCRdb passed the multiplex PCR reads through MiXCR, listing each CDR3 protein once. The table records approximately 300,000 distinct CDR3 sequences, 15% to 20% of them present only once. Source material: blood. Receptors were obtained from an older woman with Graves' ophthalmopathy.

In its sample, this clonotype was seen a few times. A much larger clone lies one base from this, so it may be a read error. The chain recombines TRBV20-1 with TRBJ2-1, with D perhaps TRBD2 (6 bases). This CDR3 is 14 amino acids long. V was pared by 5 bases and J by 0 bases, with 11 bases between. Germline lookup yields CDR1 DFQATT and CDR2 SNEGSKA (reference sequence). For the CDR3, the DNA is TGCAGTGCTGATAGCGGAAGCTCCTACAATGAGCAGTTCTTC. Translation: CSADSGSSYNEQFF.

There are many counts of this clonotype. This chain joins TRBV4-2 and TRBJ2-2; no definite D call. From germline, CDR1 is LGHNA and CDR2 YNFKEQ. V gave up 0 bases and J gave up 3 bases, with 11 bases separating them. The CDR3 spans 16 residues. CDR3 loop: CASSQESSRYTGELFF. CDR3 nucleotide sequence: TGTGCCAGCAGCCAAGAATCCAGCCGGTACACCGGGGAGCTGTTTTTT.

This clonotype was observed many times. The chain is built from TRBV18 and TRBJ2-7, with a possible D match to TRBD1 (5 bases). The CDR3 totals 13 residues. Trimming took 2 bases from V and 3 from J, leaving 8 bases between them. Germline CDR1 reads KGHSH; CDR2 reads LQKENI. The CDR3 bases are TGTGCCAGCTCACCAAGTAGGGGCTACGAGCAGTACTTC. Its protein product is CASSPSRGYEQYF. The full variable domain, in which reference TRBV18 and TRBJ2-7 provide the parts outside the CDR3, is NAGVMQNPRHLVRRRGQEARLRCSPMKGHSHVYWYRQLPEEGLKFMVYLQKENIIDESGMPKERFSAEFPKEGPSILRIQQVVRGDSAAYFCASSPSRGYEQYFGPGTRLTVT.

The chain links TRBV15 to TRBJ1-6; possibly TRBD1 for D (5 bases). Germline CDR1 LNHNV, CDR2 YYDKDF (reference sequence). This CDR3 contains 16 residues. Trimming pared 5 bases from V and 8 bases from J, leaving 19 bases between. The DNA for the CDR3 is TGTGCCACCAGCGAGTCACCAGGGACTCGTTATTCACCCCTCCACTTT. Amino acids: CATSESPGTRYSPLHF.

As for this clonotype: A much larger clone lies a single base off, so this may be a read error. V is TRBV7-9 and J is TRBJ2-7; D may be TRBD2 (6 bases). CDR3 length: 14 residues. The V and J ends lost 5 bases and 3 bases respectively, with 14 bases between them. Germline V gene data show CDR1 as SEHNR and CDR2 as FQNEAQ (reference sequence). The CDR3 DNA reads as TGTGCCAGCAGCGGGGGACTCGGACGCTACGAGCAGTACTTC. Translated, it gives CASSGGLGRYEQYF.

About this clonotype: This may come from a read error, since a much larger clone is one base off. This chain joins TRBV28 and TRBJ2-7, with D perhaps TRBD1 or TRBD2 (5 bases each). Germline V lookup: CDR1 MDHEN, CDR2 SYDVKM. This CDR3 comprises 18 residues. Between the trimmed V and J ends, which lost 8 bases and 3 bases, there was a span of 29 bases. The CDR3 nucleotides read TGTGCCAGCTTCCCTCCCCCGGGGACCTCCGGGCGGCGCTACGAGCAGTACTTC. Translation gives CASFPPPGTSGRRYEQYF.

Turning to this clonotype: A much larger clone differs by one base, so this may be a read error. V gene TRBV28 combines with J gene TRBJ2-2; 7 nucleotides agree with TRBD1. CDR1 is MDHEN, CDR2 SYDVKM, per germline. Trimming cost V 3 bases and J 3 bases; bases outside gene matches: 7. The CDR3 runs to 16 residues. CDR3 DNA: TGTGCCAGCAGTTTGCTTGGACAGGAGGACACCGGGGAGCTGTTTTTT. This sequence encodes CASSLLGQEDTGELFF.